This T cell receptor delta chain is drawn from a study of gamma-delta T cells after stem cell transplantation. TCRdb re-called clones from the RT-PCR reads using CATT. The sample has some 16,000 delta-chain clones, roughly 9% seen once; the top ten hold approximately 66%. Germline CDR1 GEAIGNYY, CDR2 EKD. Trimming took 2 bases from V and 2 from J; bases not matched to a gene: 7. The CDR3 has 15 residues. This clone has a count of ten or more. The same CDR3 also results from other DNA sequences found in this sample. The sequencing input was gamma-delta T cells. The V and J genes are TRDV2 and TRDJ1; TRDD3 matches at 7 bases. The sequence came from a human donor. It is not recorded whose cells these are; they may come from a transplant donor. The CDR3 protein is CACDRRTGVTDKLIF. CDR3 nucleotides: TGTGCCTGTGACAGACGCACTGGGGTGACCGATAAACTCATCTTT.